Included here is one T cell receptor beta chain sequence, with context. At one of its ends the junction is not consistent with the germline gene, which may arise from a read error. As for treatment: preoperative locoregional IRX-2 cytokine immunotherapy. These data belong to a study of preoperative IRX-2 immunotherapy in early breast cancer. Assay used: immunoSEQ multiplex PCR; TCRdb lists only in-frame clones, some missing. The data contain tens of thousands of clones, roughly 86% of them seen just once; the ten biggest clones take up approximately 1.5%. This CDR3 region has 16 residues. The germline CDR1 and CDR2 sequences are MNHGY and SAAAGT.

The source material was tumor tissue, sampled after IRX-2 immunotherapy. This receptor was taken from a human donor with breast cancer. This sequence joins TRBV6-8 and TRBJ2-3, with D possibly TRBD1 on 5 matching bases. The CDR3 DNA reads TGTGCCATCAGTGGTCAGTTTGAAGGGGCCGCCCATACGCAGTATTTT. This codes for CAISGQFEGAAHTQYF.